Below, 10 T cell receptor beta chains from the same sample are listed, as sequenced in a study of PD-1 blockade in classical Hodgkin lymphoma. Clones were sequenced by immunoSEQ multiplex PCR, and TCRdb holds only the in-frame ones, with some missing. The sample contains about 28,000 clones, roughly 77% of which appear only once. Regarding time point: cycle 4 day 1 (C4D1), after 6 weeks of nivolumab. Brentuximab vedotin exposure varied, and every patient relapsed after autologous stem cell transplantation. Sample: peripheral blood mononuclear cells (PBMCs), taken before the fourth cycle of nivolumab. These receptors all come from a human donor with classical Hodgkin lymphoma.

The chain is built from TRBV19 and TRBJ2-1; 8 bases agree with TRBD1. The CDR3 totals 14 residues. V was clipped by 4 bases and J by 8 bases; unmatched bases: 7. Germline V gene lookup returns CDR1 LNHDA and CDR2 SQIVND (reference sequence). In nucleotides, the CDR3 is TGTGCCAGTAGTACCACCACAGGGGGTCATGAGCAGTTCTTC. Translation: CASSTTTGGHEQFF.

CDR3 nucleotides: TGCGCCAGCAGCCTAAGATCAGTGACAGTTGACTCTGGGGCCAACGTCCTGACTTTC. Its protein product is CASSLRSVTVDSGANVLTF. This chain connects TRBV4-1 to TRBJ2-6, with D perhaps TRBD1 (5 bases). Trimming left V 4 bases short and J 0 bases short, with 19 bases between. The germline V gene has CDR1 MGHRA and CDR2 YSYEKL. The CDR3 has 19 amino acids.

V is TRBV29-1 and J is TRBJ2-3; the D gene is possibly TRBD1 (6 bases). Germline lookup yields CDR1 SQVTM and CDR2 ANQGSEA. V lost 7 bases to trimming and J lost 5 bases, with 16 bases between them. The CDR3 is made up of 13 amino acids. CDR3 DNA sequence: TGCAGCGCACGACCAGGGGCTGGAGATACGCAGTATTTT. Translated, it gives CSARPGAGDTQYF.

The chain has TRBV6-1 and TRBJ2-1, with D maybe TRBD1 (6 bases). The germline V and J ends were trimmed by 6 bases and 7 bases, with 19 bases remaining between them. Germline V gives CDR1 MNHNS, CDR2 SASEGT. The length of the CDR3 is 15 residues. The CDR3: CASRDLQGKRNEQFF. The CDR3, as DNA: TGTGCCAGCAGGGATTTGCAGGGGAAAAGGAATGAGCAGTTCTTC.

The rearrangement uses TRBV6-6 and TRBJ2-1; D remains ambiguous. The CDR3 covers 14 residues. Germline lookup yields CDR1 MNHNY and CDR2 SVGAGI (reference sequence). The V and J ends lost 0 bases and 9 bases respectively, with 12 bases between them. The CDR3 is CASSYSEAETEQFF. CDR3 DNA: TGTGCCAGCAGTTACTCCGAGGCAGAGACTGAGCAGTTCTTC.

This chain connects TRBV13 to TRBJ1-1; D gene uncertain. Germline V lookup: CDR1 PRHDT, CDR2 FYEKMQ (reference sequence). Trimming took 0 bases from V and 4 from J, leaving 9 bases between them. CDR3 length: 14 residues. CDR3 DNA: TGTGCCAGCAGCTTAGGGGAGGCGAGCACTGAAGCTTTCTTT. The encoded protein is CASSLGEASTEAFF.

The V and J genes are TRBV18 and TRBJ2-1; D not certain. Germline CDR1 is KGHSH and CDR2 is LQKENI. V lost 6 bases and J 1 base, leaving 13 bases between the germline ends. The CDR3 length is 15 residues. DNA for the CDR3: TGTGCCAGCTCGCAAAGCGTACGATCCTACAATGAGCAGTTCTTC. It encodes CASSQSVRSYNEQFF.

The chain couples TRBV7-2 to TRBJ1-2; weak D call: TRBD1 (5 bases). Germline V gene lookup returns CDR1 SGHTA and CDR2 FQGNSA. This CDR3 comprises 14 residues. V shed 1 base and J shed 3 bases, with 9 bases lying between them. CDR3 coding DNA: TGTGCCAGCAGCTTAGGAGCGACAGACTATGGCTACACCTTC. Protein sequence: CASSLGATDYGYTF. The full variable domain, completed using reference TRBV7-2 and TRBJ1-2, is GAGVSQSPSNKVTEKGKDVELRCDPISGHTALYWYRQSLGQGLEFLIYFQGNSAPDKSGLPSDRFSAERTGGSVSTLTIQRTQQEDSAVYLCASSLGATDYGYTFGSGTRLTVV.

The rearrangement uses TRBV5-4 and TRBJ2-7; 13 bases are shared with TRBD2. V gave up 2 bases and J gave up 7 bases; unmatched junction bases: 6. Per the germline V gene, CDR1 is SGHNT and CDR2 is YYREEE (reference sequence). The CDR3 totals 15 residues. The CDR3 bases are TGTGCCAGCAGCTTACTAGCGGGAGGGCCCCAAGAGCAGTACTTC. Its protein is CASSLLAGGPQEQYF.

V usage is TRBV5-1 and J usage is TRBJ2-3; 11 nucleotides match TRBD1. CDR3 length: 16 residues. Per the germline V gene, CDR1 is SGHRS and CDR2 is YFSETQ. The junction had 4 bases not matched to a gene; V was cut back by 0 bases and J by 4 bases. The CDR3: CASSLVGQGAPDTQYF. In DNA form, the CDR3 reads TGCGCCAGCAGCTTGGTTGGACAGGGGGCCCCAGATACGCAGTATTTT.